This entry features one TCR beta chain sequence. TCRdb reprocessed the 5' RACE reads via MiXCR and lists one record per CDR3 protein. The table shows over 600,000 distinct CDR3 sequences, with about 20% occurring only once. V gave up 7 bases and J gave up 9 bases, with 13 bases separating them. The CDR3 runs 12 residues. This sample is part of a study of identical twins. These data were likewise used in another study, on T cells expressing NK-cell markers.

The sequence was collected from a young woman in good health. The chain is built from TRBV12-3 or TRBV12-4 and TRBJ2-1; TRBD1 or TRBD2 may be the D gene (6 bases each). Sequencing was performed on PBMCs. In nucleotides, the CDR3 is TGTGCCAGCACCCTAGAGGGGGGTGAGCAGTTCTTC. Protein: CASTLEGGEQFF.